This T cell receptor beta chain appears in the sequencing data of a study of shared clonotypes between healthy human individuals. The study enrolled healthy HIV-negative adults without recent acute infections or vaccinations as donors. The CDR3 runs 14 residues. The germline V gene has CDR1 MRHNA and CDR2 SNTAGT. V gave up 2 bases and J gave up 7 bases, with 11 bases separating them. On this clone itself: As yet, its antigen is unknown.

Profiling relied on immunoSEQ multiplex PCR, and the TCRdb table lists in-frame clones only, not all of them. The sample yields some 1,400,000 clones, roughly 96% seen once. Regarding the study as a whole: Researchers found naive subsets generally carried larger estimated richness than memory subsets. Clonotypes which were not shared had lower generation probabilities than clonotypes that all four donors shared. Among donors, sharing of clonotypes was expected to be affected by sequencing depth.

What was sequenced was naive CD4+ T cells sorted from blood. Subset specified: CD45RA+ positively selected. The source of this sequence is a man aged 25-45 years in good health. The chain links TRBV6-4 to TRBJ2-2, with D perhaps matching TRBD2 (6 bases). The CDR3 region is CASSDRLGGGELFF. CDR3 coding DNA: TGTGCCAGCAGTGACCGTCTGGGGGGCGGGGAGCTGTTTTTT.